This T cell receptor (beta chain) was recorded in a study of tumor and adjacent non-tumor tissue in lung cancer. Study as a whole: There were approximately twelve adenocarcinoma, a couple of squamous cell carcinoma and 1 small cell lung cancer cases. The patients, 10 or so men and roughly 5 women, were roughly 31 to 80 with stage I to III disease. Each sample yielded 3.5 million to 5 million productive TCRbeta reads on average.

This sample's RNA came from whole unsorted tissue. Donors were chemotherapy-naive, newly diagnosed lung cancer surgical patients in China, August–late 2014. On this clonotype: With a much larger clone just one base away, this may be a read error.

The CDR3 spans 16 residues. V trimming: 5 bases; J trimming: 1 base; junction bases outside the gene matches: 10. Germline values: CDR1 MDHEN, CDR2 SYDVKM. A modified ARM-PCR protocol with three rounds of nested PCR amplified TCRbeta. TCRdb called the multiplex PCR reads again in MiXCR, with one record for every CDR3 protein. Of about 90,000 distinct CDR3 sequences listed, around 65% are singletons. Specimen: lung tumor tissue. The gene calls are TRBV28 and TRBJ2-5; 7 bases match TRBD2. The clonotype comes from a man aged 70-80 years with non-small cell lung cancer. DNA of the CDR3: TGTGCCAGCAGTCCCTGGGCAGCGGGGCGCCAAGAGACCCAGTACTTC. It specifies CASSPWAAGRQETQYF.